Below, one T cell receptor beta chain is given with its context. Its specificity is unknown. Resections were taken during corrective heart surgery, and the thymus tissue came from these. Corrective surgery for congenital heart defects was being performed on the healthy Finnish infants who served as donors. These data come from a study of human thymus T cells. Whole-study findings and limits: Among unrelated individuals, related research reported thymic repertoires that overlapped highly. V and J gene usage appeared biased in thymic and blood repertoires.

Generated by immunoSEQ multiplex PCR, the TCRdb table keeps only in-frame clones and is missing some. The data hold roughly 77,000 clones, with roughly 95% observed a single time. With V trimmed by 4 bases and J by 4 bases, 15 bases remained unmatched. The CDR3 consists of 17 residues. Per the germline V gene, CDR1 is MGHRA and CDR2 is YSYEKL. Sequencing used thymus tissue. V and J are TRBV4-1 and TRBJ2-5; 7 bases align to TRBD1. The sequence was collected from a girl under two years old with a congenital heart defect but otherwise immunologically healthy. The CDR3 DNA follows: TGCGCCAGCAGCCGAGACAGGGCGAGGCGCCAGGGAGAGACCCAGTACTTC. Translation gives CASSRDRARRQGETQYF.